Below, 26 T cell receptor beta chains from the same sample are listed, as sequenced in a study of T-cell reconstitution after alpha-beta-depleted transplantation in children. Molecular barcoding with unique molecular identifiers was used for the TCRbeta library. TCRdb processed the PCR reads anew with MiXCR; each CDR3 protein has one entry. The sample includes hundreds of thousands of distinct CDR3 sequences, around 13% of them seen just once. The sample consisted of PBMCs, taken before TCRalphabeta/CD19-depleted stem cell transplant. Receptor source: a girl aged 2-10 years with congenital amegakaryocytic thrombocytopenia, due to receive a stem cell transplant.

This clonotype was seen many times. The genes are TRBV20-1 and TRBJ2-3; 11 positions agree with TRBD2. CDR3 length equals 15 residues. The V gene's germline CDR1 is DFQATT and CDR2 SNEGSKA (reference sequence). The junction had 9 bases not matched to a gene; V was cut back by 6 bases and J by 4 bases. CDR3 residues: CSADSGRAPPDTQYF. For the CDR3, the DNA is TGCAGTGCAGATAGCGGGAGGGCCCCCCCAGATACGCAGTATTTT.

The chain employs TRBV7-9 and TRBJ2-3, with 9 bases identical to TRBD1. The CDR3 has 15 amino acids. The ends lost 4 bases at V and 6 bases at J; junction bases unmatched: 8. The germline V gene has CDR1 SEHNR and CDR2 FQNEAQ (reference sequence). The CDR3 coding sequence is TGTGCCAGCAGCTCCTGGGGGACAGGGAGGGATACGCAGTATTTT. Translation gives CASSSWGTGRDTQYF.

This clonotype occurred many times. The chain links TRBV29-1 to TRBJ2-3; no clear D. The germline V gene encodes CDR1 SQVTM and CDR2 ANQGSEA. V lost 7 bases to trimming and J lost 2 bases, with 7 bases between them. CDR3 length: 11 amino acids. In nucleotides, the CDR3 is TGCAGCGGGCGACTCACAGATACGCAGTATTTT. It is translated as CSGRLTDTQYF.

This clonotype was picked up many times. V is TRBV6-5 and J is TRBJ2-3; TRBD2 aligns across 12 bases. This CDR3 comprises 14 residues. Germline V lookup: CDR1 MNHEY, CDR2 SVGAGI. V lost 2 bases and J lost 10; bases outside the gene matches: 4. CDR3 bases: TGTGCCAGCAGTTACCGGACTAGCGGGACACCGCAGTATTTT. It yields the protein CASSYRTSGTPQYF.

The chain joins TRBV12-3 or TRBV12-4 to TRBJ2-3; 10 bases map to TRBD2. This CDR3 is built from 14 residues. The V and J ends lost 8 bases and 4 bases, in that order; junction bases with no gene match: 6. The CDR3 sequence: CASLIAGGPDTQYF. In nucleotides, the CDR3 is TGTGCCAGCTTGATAGCGGGAGGACCAGATACGCAGTATTTT.

About this clonotype: This could be a read error, since a much larger clone is one nucleotide away. The chain employs TRBV5-1 and TRBJ2-3; D call uncertain. Germline V gene lookup returns CDR1 SGHRS and CDR2 YFSETQ. V dropped 0 bases and J dropped 0 bases, with 11 bases sitting between them. This CDR3 spans 16 amino acids. This CDR3 is CASSLVWSRSTDTQYF. The CDR3 coding sequence is TGCGCCAGCAGCTTGGTCTGGAGCCGAAGCACAGATACGCAGTATTTT.

The CDR3 DNA follows: TGTGCCAGCAGCTTAGTTCCCCTCCAGCGGGGGCCGACCCGGGGCTCCTACGAGCAGTACTTC. Its protein product is CASSLVPLQRGPTRGSYEQYF. The rearrangement links TRBV11-1 to TRBJ2-7; 8 bases map to TRBD2. Trimming took 1 base from V and 0 from J; bases not matched to a gene: 20. There are 21 residues in the CDR3. The germline V gene encodes CDR1 SGHAT and CDR2 FQDESV (reference sequence). Full variable domain (missing parts from reference TRBV11-1 and TRBJ2-7): EAEVAQSPRYKITEKSQAVAFWCDPISGHATLYWYRQILGQGPELLVQFQDESVVDDSQLPKDRFSAERLKGVDSTLKIQPAELGDSAMYLCASSLVPLQRGPTRGSYEQYFGPGTRLTVT.

The J gene is TRBJ2-1, the V gene TRBV10-1; unclear D gene. Per germline, CDR1 WNHNN and CDR2 SYGVQD (reference sequence). This CDR3 contains 13 residues. Trimming left V 2 bases short and J 2 bases short, with 4 bases between. The CDR3 here is CASSEKAYNEQFF. The CDR3 coding sequence is TGCGCCAGCAGTGAGAAGGCCTACAATGAGCAGTTCTTC.

This chain joins TRBV30 and TRBJ2-6; no clear D. The V end lost 4 bases, the J end lost 4 bases, and 20 bases lay between the germline ends. The germline gives CDR1 GTSNPN, CDR2 SVGIG (reference sequence). The CDR3 has 17 amino acids. DNA of the CDR3: TGTGCCTGGATCCCCTTCCCACAGACCTCCGGGGCCAACGTCCTGACTTTC. This translates into CAWIPFPQTSGANVLTF.

This clonotype was seen many times. This sequence joins TRBV10-3 and TRBJ1-1, with D possibly matching TRBD1 (5 bases). Germline V CDR1 and CDR2: ENHRY, SYGVKD. Trimming removed 4 bases from V and 13 bases from J, with 22 bases in between. CDR3 length equals 14 residues. CDR3 sequence reads: CAISATGTSPVGFF. The CDR3 region has the DNA TGTGCCATCAGTGCCACCGGGACCTCCCCTGTAGGTTTCTTT.

Points on this clonotype: Given a much more abundant clone one base away, this may be a read error. The gene calls are TRBV24-1 and TRBJ2-1, with D unresolved. The germline V and J ends were trimmed by 5 bases and 9 bases, with 16 bases remaining between them. CDR1 is KGHDR and CDR2 is SFDVKD in the germline V gene. The CDR3 loop spans 14 amino acids. The CDR3 DNA is TGTGCCACCAGTGCAGACCCAGCCACCATTGAGCAGTTCTTC. As protein: CATSADPATIEQFF.

The table lists this clonotype with many counts. The V gene is TRBV5-1, the J gene TRBJ2-5; D remains ambiguous. CDR3 length equals 13 residues. Germline CDR1 reads SGHRS; CDR2 reads YFSETQ. Trimming pared 0 bases from V and 1 base from J, leaving 4 bases between. The CDR3 protein is CASSLGPQETQYF. CDR3 in DNA: TGCGCCAGCAGCTTGGGTCCCCAAGAGACCCAGTACTTC.

This clonotype was seen ten or more times. The rearrangement joins TRBV20-1 to TRBJ2-1; the D gene is possibly TRBD2 (6 bases). The CDR3 loop spans 19 amino acids. The germline V and J ends were trimmed by 5 bases and 8 bases, with 34 bases remaining between them. Germline V gene sequence: CDR1 DFQATT, CDR2 SNEGSKA (reference sequence). This CDR3 is CSAPNPSPRSLGGRYEQFF. CDR3 nucleotide sequence: TGCAGTGCTCCAAATCCAAGTCCTCGGAGCCTGGGGGGTCGGTATGAGCAGTTCTTC.

This clonotype was seen at least ten times. This chain joins TRBV5-1 and TRBJ1-1; D is unclear. Germline CDR1 reads SGHRS; CDR2 reads YFSETQ. V lost 0 bases to trimming and J lost 1 base, with 4 bases between them. CDR3 length: 13 amino acids. The CDR3: CASSLEENTEAFF. The CDR3 DNA is TGCGCCAGCAGCTTGGAGGAGAACACTGAAGCTTTCTTT.

This clonotype was detected ten times or more. The CDR3 end shows no conserved phenylalanine or tryptophan, and so a read error is likely. V gene TRBV6-2 or TRBV6-3 combines with J gene TRBJ2-5; D is unresolved. Trimming pared 2 bases from V and 1 base from J, leaving 8 bases between. There are 14 residues in the CDR3. Looked up from germline, CDR1 is MNHEY and CDR2 is SVGEGT. The CDR3, as DNA: TGTGCCAGCAGTTACGTGACTCTCCAAGAGACCCAGTACCTC. This translates into CASSYVTLQETQYL.

The chain couples TRBV20-1 to TRBJ2-5, with D maybe TRBD1 (5 bases). This CDR3 is 16 amino acids long. CDR1 DFQATT and CDR2 SNEGSKA come from the germline V gene (reference sequence). Between the trimmed V and J ends, which lost 0 bases and 0 bases, there was a span of 14 bases. The CDR3: CSARDPAGLYQETQYF. The CDR3 DNA reads as TGCAGTGCTAGAGATCCGGCAGGGTTGTACCAAGAGACCCAGTACTTC.

The V gene is TRBV5-1, the J gene TRBJ2-1; 8 bases line up with TRBD2. The junction had 6 bases not matched to a gene; V was cut back by 4 bases and J by 0 bases. This CDR3 is built from 16 residues. The germline V gene has CDR1 SGHRS and CDR2 YFSETQ. The CDR3 DNA reads TGCGCCAGCAGCCGAAGACTAGCGCGCTCCTACAATGAGCAGTTCTTC. The encoded protein is CASSRRLARSYNEQFF.

At least ten counts were recorded for this clonotype. The chain is built from TRBV10-3 and TRBJ2-5; TRBD2 is a possible D gene (6 bases). The CDR3 sequence is 14 residues long. The germline gives CDR1 ENHRY, CDR2 SYGVKD. The V and J ends lost 1 base and 2 bases respectively, with 8 bases between them. The CDR3 nucleotides are TGTGCCATCAGTGAGTTGACTAGTCAAGAGACCCAGTACTTC. This codes for CAISELTSQETQYF.

Many counts were recorded for this clonotype. The V and J genes are TRBV18 and TRBJ2-5; 8 bases agree with TRBD1. The CDR3 totals 16 residues. The V segment lost 4 bases and the J segment 4 bases; nucleotides outside the gene matches: 11. Germline V gene lookup returns CDR1 KGHSH and CDR2 LQKENI. The DNA for the CDR3 is TGTGCCAGCTCACGAATTGCGACAGGGGATATAGAGACCCAGTACTTC. Translating it yields CASSRIATGDIETQYF. The variable domain in full, with the rest retrieved from reference TRBV18 and TRBJ2-5, is NAGVMQNPRHLVRRRGQEARLRCSPMKGHSHVYWYRQLPEEGLKFMVYLQKENIIDESGMPKERFSAEFPKEGPSILRIQQVVRGDSAAYFCASSRIATGDIETQYFGPGTRLLVL.

The chain recombines TRBV3-1 with TRBJ2-1; perhaps TRBD1 as D (5 bases). CDR3 length: 14 amino acids. Germline assignment: CDR1 LGHDT and CDR2 YNNKEL (reference sequence). V was pared by 0 bases and J by 7 bases, with 10 bases between. CDR3 nucleotides: TGTGCCAGCAGCCAAGAATCCAGGGAAAATGAGCAGTTCTTC. Amino acids: CASSQESRENEQFF.

This clonotype appeared many times. This chain links TRBV3-1 with TRBJ1-5, with TRBD1 as a possible D gene (5 bases). Germline values: CDR1 LGHDT, CDR2 YNNKEL (reference sequence). V was shortened by 1 base and J by 4 bases, with 8 bases between the two germline ends. This CDR3 is built from 14 residues. DNA of the CDR3: TGTGCCAGCAGCCAAGGGGGCGAGAATCAGCCCCAGCATTTT. Its protein product is CASSQGGENQPQHF.

This clonotype occurred many times. The genes are TRBV5-6 and TRBJ1-1, with D tentatively TRBD1 (6 bases). In germline, CDR1 is SGHDT, CDR2 YYEEEE. The CDR3 consists of 11 residues. Trimming cost V 4 bases and J 7 bases, with 8 bases left between them. CDR3: CASSKGVEAFF. CDR3 coding DNA: TGTGCCAGCAGCAAGGGGGTTGAAGCTTTCTTT.

The sample holds a few counts of this clonotype. The genes are TRBV28 and TRBJ1-5, with D unclear. Germline V gene sequence: CDR1 MDHEN, CDR2 SYDVKM. With 3 bases removed from V and 6 bases from J, the gap between germline ends came to 9 bases. This CDR3 is built from 13 residues. CDR3 nucleotides: TGTGCCAGCAGTTTGGGCGGTATTCAGCCCCAGCATTTT. Its protein product is CASSLGGIQPQHF.

This clonotype came up many times. The chain couples TRBV5-1 to TRBJ1-1; 7 nucleotides line up with TRBD1. V was pared by 2 bases and J by 5 bases, with 3 bases of the junction left unmatched. Per germline, CDR1 SGHRS and CDR2 YFSETQ. The CDR3 runs 13 residues. The CDR3 loop reads CASSFEGATEAFF. The CDR3 DNA sequence: TGCGCCAGCAGCTTTGAGGGGGCGACTGAAGCTTTCTTT.

This clonotype was detected only a few times. The J gene is TRBJ2-7, the V gene TRBV20-1; 9 bases map to TRBD2. The germline V gene has CDR1 DFQATT and CDR2 SNEGSKA (reference sequence). Trimming cost V 0 bases and J 2 bases; bases outside gene matches: 8. This CDR3 is built from 16 residues. The CDR3, as DNA: TGCAGTGCTAGAGATTCTAGCGGGAACCCAACCTACGAGCAGTACTTC. It is translated as CSARDSSGNPTYEQYF.

The table lists this clonotype with many counts. V usage is TRBV20-1 and J usage is TRBJ2-2; 8 nucleotides match TRBD2. CDR3 length equals 13 residues. V gave up 7 bases and J gave up 3 bases; unmatched junction bases: 4. Germline loops: CDR1 DFQATT, CDR2 SNEGSKA (reference sequence). The CDR3 here is CSVGLADTGELFF. The CDR3 DNA is TGCAGTGTCGGACTAGCAGACACCGGGGAGCTGTTTTTT.